One sample yielded the 7 T cell receptor beta chains listed below, sequenced in a study of response to subunit inactivated influenza vaccine (dated by TCRdb to between 2018 and 2020). Library method: RT-PCR. Sequencing relied on an Illumina HiSeq 2500. The public reads were reprocessed in TCRdb via fastp at Q25 and MiXCR, keeping in-frame beta chains. Identical CDR3 protein sequences are pooled into one entry, listed with their most common genes and DNA. The sample includes around 540,000 distinct CDR3 sequences, with 10% to 15% observed a single time. About 9.4% of the sample lies in the top ten. The specimen was PBMCs from blood, collected on the day of vaccination. Every receptor here comes from a man aged 50 to 59 who received an inactivated influenza vaccine. Donor details come from another sample of the same person, matched by shared clones.

The rearrangement uses TRBV4-3 and TRBJ2-3; weak D call: TRBD2 (6 bases). Germline CDR1 is LGHNA and CDR2 is YSLEER. V gave up 4 bases and J gave up 2 bases, with 16 bases separating them. The CDR3 consists of 16 residues. The CDR3 spells CASSRERTKNTDTQYF. Written as DNA, the CDR3 is TGCGCCAGCAGCCGGGAGAGGACTAAGAACACAGATACGCAGTATTTT.

This clonotype was seen at least ten times. The chain's CDR3 is CSASFGSGELFF. Written as DNA, the CDR3 is TGCAGTGCTAGTTTCGGGTCCGGGGAGCTGTTTTTT. The J gene is TRBJ2-2, the V gene TRBV20-1, with unresolved D. Per the germline V gene, CDR1 is DFQATT and CDR2 is SNEGSKA (reference sequence). V lost 3 bases to trimming and J lost 6 bases, with 8 bases between them. This CDR3 has 12 residues.

This clonotype was found many times. For the CDR3, the DNA is TGCGCCAGCAGCGTCGACGGTGGGTTAAACACTGAAGCTTTCTTT. Translating it yields CASSVDGGLNTEAFF. The rearrangement links TRBV5-1 to TRBJ1-1; D gene uncertain. The V and J ends lost 4 bases and 2 bases respectively, with 15 bases between them. The CDR3 spans 15 residues. From germline, CDR1 is SGHRS and CDR2 YFSETQ.

This clonotype has only a few counts. The CDR3 is CASSETSGIAEQFF. Here the CDR3 DNA reads TGTGCCAGCAGCGAGACTAGCGGGATTGCTGAGCAGTTCTTC. V gene TRBV7-3 combines with J gene TRBJ2-1, with 11 bases aligning to TRBD2. The V gene's germline CDR1 is SGHTA and CDR2 FQGTGA. The length of the CDR3 is 14 residues. Unmatched junction bases numbered 6, after V lost 5 bases and J lost 9 bases.

The rearrangement joins TRBV12-3 or TRBV12-4 to TRBJ1-2; TRBD1 matches 9 bases. After removal of 4 bases from V and 7 bases from J, the junction contained 7 bases not matched to a gene. The CDR3 is 14 residues long. The CDR3: CASSSTGGSSGYTF. The CDR3 DNA sequence: TGTGCCAGCAGTTCTACAGGGGGCAGTAGTGGCTACACCTTC.

V is TRBV28 and J is TRBJ2-7, with D tentatively TRBD1 (6 bases). The CDR3 has 13 amino acids. Germline CDR1 reads MDHEN; CDR2 reads SYDVKM. Trimming removed 8 bases from V and 1 base from J, with 12 bases in between. This CDR3 reads CASGRGPSYEQYF. CDR3 bases: TGTGCCAGCGGCAGGGGCCCGTCCTACGAGCAGTACTTC.

The chain is built from TRBV14 and TRBJ2-5; D is undetermined. The germline gives CDR1 SGHDN, CDR2 FVKESK. The CDR3 contains 13 residues. Trimming took 5 bases from V and 7 from J, leaving 14 bases between them. CDR3 DNA sequence: TGTGCCAGCAGCTCCCAATCTACGGGGACCCAGTACTTC. Its translation: CASSSQSTGTQYF. Drawing the rest from reference TRBV14 and TRBJ2-5, the complete variable domain is EAGVTQFPSHSVIEKGQTVTLRCDPISGHDNLYWYRRVMGKEIKFLLHFVKESKQDESGMPNNRFLAERTGGTYSTLKVQPAELEDSGVYFCASSSQSTGTQYFGPGTRLLVL.